The present T cell receptor (beta chain) was sequenced within a study of shared clonotypes between healthy human individuals. Assay execution took place at the deep level. Measured with immunoSEQ multiplex PCR; TCRdb has only the in-frame clones, and not every one. Here the sample spans approximately 460,000 clones, 60% to 80% being singletons. This CDR3 is 14 amino acids long. The V gene's germline CDR1 is SGHDN and CDR2 FVKESK. Trimming took 4 bases from V and 2 from J, leaving 11 bases between them. The specimen sequenced was PBMCs. The chain employs TRBV14 and TRBJ1-2; maybe TRBD1 (6 bases). The origin of this receptor is a woman in her forties in good health. Some clones in this sample may be carry-over from other donors' samples. In DNA form, the CDR3 reads TGTGCCAGCAGCCCCCCGGGACACAACTATGGCTACACCTTC. Amino acid sequence: CASSPPGHNYGYTF.